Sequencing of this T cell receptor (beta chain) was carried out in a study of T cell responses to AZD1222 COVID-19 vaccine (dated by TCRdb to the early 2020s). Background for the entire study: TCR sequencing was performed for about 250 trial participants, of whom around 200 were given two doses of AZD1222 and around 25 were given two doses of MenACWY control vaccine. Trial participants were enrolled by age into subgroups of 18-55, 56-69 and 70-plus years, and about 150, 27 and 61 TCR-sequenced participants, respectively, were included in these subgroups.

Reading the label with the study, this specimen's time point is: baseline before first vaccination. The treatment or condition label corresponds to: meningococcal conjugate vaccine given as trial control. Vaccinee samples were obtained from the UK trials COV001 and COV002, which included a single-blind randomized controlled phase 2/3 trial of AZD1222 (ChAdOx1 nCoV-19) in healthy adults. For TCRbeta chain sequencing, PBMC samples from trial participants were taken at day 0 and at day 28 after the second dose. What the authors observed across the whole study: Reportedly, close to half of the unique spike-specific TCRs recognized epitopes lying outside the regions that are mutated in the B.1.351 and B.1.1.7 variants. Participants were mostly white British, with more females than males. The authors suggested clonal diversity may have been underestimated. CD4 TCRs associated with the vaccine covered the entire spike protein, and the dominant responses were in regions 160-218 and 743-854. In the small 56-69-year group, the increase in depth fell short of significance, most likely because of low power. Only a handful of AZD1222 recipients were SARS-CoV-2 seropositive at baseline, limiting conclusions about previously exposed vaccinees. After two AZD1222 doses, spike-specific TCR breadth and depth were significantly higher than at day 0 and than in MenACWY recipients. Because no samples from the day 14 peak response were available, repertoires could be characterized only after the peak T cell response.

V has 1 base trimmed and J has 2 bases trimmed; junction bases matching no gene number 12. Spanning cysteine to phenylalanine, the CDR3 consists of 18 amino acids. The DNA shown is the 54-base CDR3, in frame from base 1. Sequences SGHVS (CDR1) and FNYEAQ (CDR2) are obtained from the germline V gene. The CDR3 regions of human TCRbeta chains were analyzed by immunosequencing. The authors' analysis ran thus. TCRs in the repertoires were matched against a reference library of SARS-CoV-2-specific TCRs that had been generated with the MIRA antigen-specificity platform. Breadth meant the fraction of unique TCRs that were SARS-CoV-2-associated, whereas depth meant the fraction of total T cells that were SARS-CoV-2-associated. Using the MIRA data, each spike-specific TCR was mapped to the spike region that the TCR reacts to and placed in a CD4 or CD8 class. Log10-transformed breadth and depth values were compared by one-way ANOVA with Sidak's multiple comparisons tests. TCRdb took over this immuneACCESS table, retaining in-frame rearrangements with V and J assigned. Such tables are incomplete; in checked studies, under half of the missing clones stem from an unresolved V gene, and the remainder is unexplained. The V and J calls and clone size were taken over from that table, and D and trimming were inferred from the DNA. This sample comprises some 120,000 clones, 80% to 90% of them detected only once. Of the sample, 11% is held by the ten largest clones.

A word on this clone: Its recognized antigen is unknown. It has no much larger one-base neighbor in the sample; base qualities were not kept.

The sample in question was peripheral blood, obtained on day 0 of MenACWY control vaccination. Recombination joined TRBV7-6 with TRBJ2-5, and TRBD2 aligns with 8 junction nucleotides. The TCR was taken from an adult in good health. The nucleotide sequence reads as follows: TGTGCCAGCAGCTTAGGGCCTCCGTTAGCGGGGCTGCAAGAGACCCAGTACTTC. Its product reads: CASSLGPPLAGLQETQYF.